A single sample gave rise to the 5 T cell receptor beta chains below, sequenced in a study of CD8+ T cells in alopecia areata. Treatment here: oral pan-JAK inhibitor, 5-10 mg twice daily. Reverse transcribed after extraction, RNA yielded cDNA as the sequencing template. Libraries were prepared by immunoSEQ multiplex PCR; TCRdb keeps only in-frame clonotypes and omits some of them. The sample yields around 300,000 clones, about three fifths seen once. Sequenced material: CD4+ T cells sorted from blood, taken at week 52, from a patient treated with tofacitinib. The source is a human donor with alopecia areata.

This clone occurred a few times. The chain has TRBV2 and TRBJ2-4; 11 bases are shared with TRBD2. V was pared by 5 bases and J by 6 bases, with 0 bases of the junction left unmatched. CDR3 length: 13 residues. Germline V gene lookup returns CDR1 SNHLY and CDR2 FYNNEI. The CDR3 spells CASSTSGGNIQYF. CDR3 sequence (DNA): TGTGCCAGCAGTACTAGCGGGGGAAACATTCAGTACTTC.

The V call is TRBV30, the J call TRBJ2-7; TRBD1 agrees at 7 bases. The CDR3 contains 14 residues. The germline V gene encodes CDR1 GTSNPN and CDR2 SVGIG (reference sequence). The trim removed 4 bases at V and 4 bases at J, leaving 10 bases unmatched. Here the CDR3 DNA reads TGTGCCTGGAAATGGGGACAGATCCCTTACGAGCAGTACTTC. This translates into CAWKWGQIPYEQYF.

The chain has TRBV7-9 and TRBJ2-1; D not resolved. V was clipped by 1 base and J by 0 bases, with 10 bases between them. This CDR3 region has 16 residues. Germline V gene sequence: CDR1 SEHNR, CDR2 FQNEAQ (reference sequence). CDR3 coding DNA: TGTGCCAGCAGCTTAGTTCGCGCCAGCTCCTACAATGAGCAGTTCTTC. Translation: CASSLVRASSYNEQFF.

V usage is TRBV29-1 and J usage is TRBJ2-7; weak D call: TRBD1 (7 bases). CDR1 and CDR2 from the germline V gene are SQVTM and ANQGSEA. The V and J ends lost 6 bases and 4 bases respectively, with 16 bases between them. The CDR3 totals 13 residues. CDR3 nucleotides: TGCAGCGTGGTGGACAGGAGGGATTACGAGCAGTACTTC. Translating gives CSVVDRRDYEQYF.

This clone was detected only once. This chain joins TRBV6-6 and TRBJ1-1; the D is unclear. From germline, CDR1 is MNHNY and CDR2 SVGAGI (reference sequence). The CDR3 sequence is 15 residues long. V was pared by 6 bases and J by 2 bases, with 16 bases between. This CDR3 reads CASSLLGGSNTEAFF. The DNA of the CDR3 is TGTGCCAGCAGCCTCCTGGGAGGGAGTAACACTGAAGCTTTCTTT.